This is a list of T cell receptor beta chains from one sample in a study of blood T cell repertoires in COVID-19. The method was immunoSEQ multiplex PCR; TCRdb's version includes in-frame clones alone and lacks a portion of them. The sample comprises 200,000 to 250,000 clones, around 84% of which are singletons, and under 9% rests with the top ten. Sequencing was carried out using peripheral blood. Receptors were obtained from a woman between 65 and 79 years old with active or convalescent COVID-19. Each CDR3 is given with its conserved first and last residue. D genes are given only for firm matches. Size tells how often a clone was seen (once, few, many) or the class of an expanded clone, and some rows leave it out.

CDR3 DNA: TGTGCCAGCAGCCCACGACAGGGGAACACTGAAGCTTTCTTT; CDR3 protein: CASSPRQGNTEAFF; CDR3 length: 14; V gene: TRBV7-6; J gene: TRBJ1-1; clone size: .; D gene: TRBD1
CDR3 DNA: TGTGCCAGCTTTAACGCACAGAACGAGCAGTACTTC; CDR3 protein: CASFNAQNEQYF; CDR3 length: 12; V gene: TRBV18; J gene: TRBJ2-7; clone size: .; D gene: .
CDR3 DNA: TGTGCCAGCAGCCGAGAACGGGGAGCCTACGAGCAGTACTTC; CDR3 protein: CASSRERGAYEQYF; CDR3 length: 14; V gene: TRBV5-4; J gene: TRBJ2-7; clone size: once; D gene: .
CDR3 DNA: TGTGCCAGTAGTATAGATGGGGGACTGTCCTACAATGAGCAGTTCTTC; CDR3 protein: CASSIDGGLSYNEQFF; CDR3 length: 16; V gene: TRBV19; J gene: TRBJ2-1; clone size: .; D gene: .
CDR3 DNA: TGTGCCATCAGGGGCGACCTGGGGCTCACGTCCCTCCACTTT; CDR3 protein: CAIRGDLGLTSLHF; CDR3 length: 14; V gene: TRBV10-3; J gene: TRBJ1-6; clone size: .; D gene: .
CDR3 DNA: TGCGCCAGCAGCCAAGGGGTCCGGGGGGCTGGTGAAAAACTGTTTTTT; CDR3 protein: CASSQGVRGAGEKLFF; CDR3 length: 16; V gene: TRBV4-3; J gene: TRBJ1-4; clone size: .; D gene: .
CDR3 DNA: TGTGCCACCAGTGACCACAGAACAGGGATCTTGGGTCAGCCCCAGCATTTT; CDR3 protein: CATSDHRTGILGQPQHF; CDR3 length: 17; V gene: TRBV24-1; J gene: TRBJ1-5; clone size: .; D gene: .
CDR3 DNA: TGTGCCAGCTCTTCAGGGACTGGAAACACCATATATTTT; CDR3 protein: CASSSGTGNTIYF; CDR3 length: 13; V gene: TRBV27; J gene: TRBJ1-3; clone size: .; D gene: .
CDR3 DNA: TGTGCCAGCAGCCCCGGGACACTCGGAGGAAACACCATATATTTT; CDR3 protein: CASSPGTLGGNTIYF; CDR3 length: 15; V gene: TRBV7-8; J gene: TRBJ1-3; clone size: few; D gene: .
CDR3 DNA: TGTGCCAGCAGCCAAGGCCAGACTGGGAATGAGCAGTTCTTC; CDR3 protein: CASSQGQTGNEQFF; CDR3 length: 14; V gene: TRBV3-1/TRBV3-2; J gene: TRBJ2-1; clone size: .; D gene: .
CDR3 DNA: TGTGCCAGCTCACCCAACGCAGGGGCAAACACAGATACGCAGTATTTT; CDR3 protein: CASSPNAGANTDTQYF; CDR3 length: 16; V gene: TRBV18; J gene: TRBJ2-3; clone size: .; D gene: .
CDR3 DNA: TGTGCCACCAGTGATACCAAGACAGGGCACGGCTACACCTTC; CDR3 protein: CATSDTKTGHGYTF; CDR3 length: 14; V gene: TRBV24-1; J gene: TRBJ1-2; clone size: .; D gene: TRBD1
CDR3 DNA: TGTGCCAGCAGCAGGGGTTCCGTGGCCCCCTACGAGCAGTACTTC; CDR3 protein: CASSRGSVAPYEQYF; CDR3 length: 15; V gene: TRBV27; J gene: TRBJ2-7; clone size: .; D gene: .
CDR3 DNA: TGCGCCAGCAGCCGCTGGACACGGGAGACCCAGTACTTC; CDR3 protein: CASSRWTRETQYF; CDR3 length: 13; V gene: TRBV5-1; J gene: TRBJ2-5; clone size: .; D gene: .